The entry that follows covers one T cell receptor beta chain sequence. Its antigen is not identified. The data derive from a study of cytomegalovirus exposure and HLA in healthy donors. This PCR relied on a set of 60 Vbeta primers and 13 Jbeta primers. Some clones are missing from TCRdb's copy, which holds only in-frame ones; the method was immunoSEQ multiplex PCR. The table includes roughly 150,000 clones, over 70% detected once. Overall study findings and caveats: TCR beta sequences reportedly predicted most subjects' HLA-A and HLA-B alleles accurately. More clonal expansion characterized HLA-associated TCR beta chains than equally common others in a later analysis. According to an earlier analysis, most TCR beta V segments yielded productive rearrangements about 90% or about 30% of the time.

Healthy bone marrow donors made up the donors. Germline assignment: CDR1 SGHAT and CDR2 FQNNGV. Trimming removed 7 bases at V and 8 bases at J, with 15 bases between. CDR3 length: 13 residues. The rearrangement uses TRBV11-2 and TRBJ2-1; possible D gene TRBD1, 5 bases. Sequenced sample: PBMCs. The clonotype was recovered from a woman in her forties in good health and CMV-seronegative. This CDR3 reads CASTGPYGDEQFF. For the CDR3, the DNA is TGTGCCAGCACAGGGCCATATGGGGATGAGCAGTTCTTC.